Listed below are T cell receptor beta chains from one sample, sequenced in a study of blood T cell repertoires in COVID-19. Sequencing was performed with immunoSEQ multiplex PCR; in TCRdb, only in-frame clones are kept and a portion is missing. The sample carries about 80,000 clones, about four fifths recorded once. Source material: peripheral blood. The source of these receptors is a human donor in a cohort sampled during active COVID-19. Each CDR3 is given with its conserved first and last residue. The order of the fields is V gene, CDR3 length, D gene, clone size, J gene, CDR3 protein, CDR3 DNA. D genes are given only for firm matches. The listing skips clone size in some rows; elsewhere it reads once, few, many or a size class.

>TRBV12-3/TRBV12-4|13|TRBD1|once|TRBJ2-5
CASSLDRGETQYF
TGTGCCAGCAGTTTGGACAGGGGGGAGACCCAGTACTTC
>TRBV11-2|16|-|-|TRBJ1-1
CASSTLTGWVNTEAFF
TGTGCCAGCAGCACTCTAACAGGGTGGGTGAACACTGAAGCTTTCTTT
>TRBV10-3|12|-|few|TRBJ1-1
CAISVEGLEAFF
TGTGCCATCAGTGTTGAGGGTCTAGAAGCTTTCTTT
>TRBV28|15|TRBD2|-|TRBJ2-1
CAIVELAGGHNEQFF
TGTGCCATCGTGGAACTAGCGGGGGGTCACAATGAGCAGTTCTTC
>TRBV28|12|TRBD1|-|TRBJ1-1
CASRRGRTEAFF
TGTGCCAGCAGAAGGGGGCGGACTGAAGCTTTCTTT
>TRBV30|13|-|-|TRBJ1-2
CAWSPDNNYGYTF
TGTGCCTGGAGTCCTGACAATAACTATGGCTACACCTTC
>TRBV28|15|TRBD1|-|TRBJ1-4
CASSSVGQSNEKLFF
TGTGCCAGCAGTTCGGTGGGACAGTCTAATGAAAAACTGTTTTTT
>TRBV28|11|-|-|TRBJ1-2
CASRGQWGYTF
TGTGCCAGCAGGGGGCAGTGGGGCTACACCTTC
>TRBV30|14|TRBD1|-|TRBJ2-2
CAWTGQGATGELFF
TGTGCCTGGACGGGACAGGGCGCTACCGGGGAGCTGTTTTTT
>TRBV9|13|-|few|TRBJ2-7
CASRGQVSYEQYF
TGTGCCAGCAGGGGGCAGGTGTCCTACGAGCAGTACTTC
>TRBV9|18|-|-|TRBJ2-2
CASSVATGRATLTGELFF
TGTGCCAGCAGCGTAGCTACGGGCAGGGCTACCCTCACCGGGGAGCTGTTTTTT
>TRBV11-3|15|TRBD2|few|TRBJ2-1
CASSPRRGGYNEQFF
TGTGCCAGCAGCCCTCGGCGGGGGGGCTACAATGAGCAGTTCTTC
>TRBV29-1|15|-|-|TRBJ2-3
CSVVGGGGGTDTQYF
TGCAGCGTTGTAGGGGGGGGCGGGGGCACAGATACGCAGTATTTT
>TRBV28|15|-|-|TRBJ2-3
CASSPPGGSTDTQYF
TGTGCCAGCAGCCCCCCAGGGGGGAGCACAGATACGCAGTATTTT